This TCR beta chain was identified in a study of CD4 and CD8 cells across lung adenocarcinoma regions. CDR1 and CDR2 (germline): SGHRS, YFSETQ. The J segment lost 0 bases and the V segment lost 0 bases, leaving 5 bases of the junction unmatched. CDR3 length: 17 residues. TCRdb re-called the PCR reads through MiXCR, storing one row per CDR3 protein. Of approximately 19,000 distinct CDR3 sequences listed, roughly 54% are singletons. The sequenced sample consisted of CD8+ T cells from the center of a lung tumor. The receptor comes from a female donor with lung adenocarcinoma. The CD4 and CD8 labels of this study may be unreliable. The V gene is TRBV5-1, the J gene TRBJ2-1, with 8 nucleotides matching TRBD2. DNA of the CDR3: TGCGCCAGCAGCTTGGTCACTAGCGGAAGCTCCTACAATGAGCAGTTCTTC. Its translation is CASSLVTSGSSYNEQFF.